This entry describes one T cell receptor (beta chain). The record originates from a study of blood T cell repertoires in COVID-19. Study-wide context: COVID-19 samples, acute and convalescent, were from the United States, Italy and Spain. PBMCs, B-cell-depleted T cells, or T cells were the source of the cDNA or gDNA that made up the material.

Patients in Seattle were enrolled during active infection, then followed longitudinally. There are 11 residues in the CDR3. With 0 bases removed from V and 15 bases from J, the gap between germline ends came to 10 bases. Germline loops: CDR1 SGHTS, CDR2 YDEGEE. As handled by the study authors: Amplifying reference gene primers gave estimates of nucleated cell counts. Sequencing used immunoSEQ multiplex PCR; TCRdb keeps in-frame clones, though not all of them. V, J and clone size were drawn from that table, and D and trimming were deduced from the DNA. The table lists some 220,000 clones, roughly 85% of them singletons, with approximately 2.4% in the top ten.

The TCR sequence derives from a woman aged 65 to 85 with COVID-19, enrolled during active disease. The sample consisted of peripheral blood. V and J are TRBV5-8 and TRBJ2-1; D unclear. This CDR3 reads CASSLVAGRFF. The CDR3 DNA is TGTGCCAGCAGCTTGGTGGCAGGTCGGTTCTTC. Combining the CDR3 with reference TRBV5-8 and TRBJ2-1 gives the whole variable domain EAGVTQSPTHLIKTRGQQATLRCSPISGHTSVYWYQQALGLGLQFLLWYDEGEERNRGNFPPRFSGRQFPNYSSELNVNALELEDSALYLCASSLVAGRFFGPGTRLTVL.